This T cell receptor beta chain derives from a study of T cells in Graves' hyperthyroidism and ophthalmopathy. Researchers amplified the TCR beta CDR3 regions from RNA transcripts. Using the HTBI primer set, a first-round RT-PCR was run on the TCR CDR3. MiXCR, run by TCRdb on the multiplex PCR reads, gives a single entry per CDR3 protein. In the table there are about 480,000 distinct CDR3 sequences, roughly an eighth of which are singletons. This clonotype occurred many times. As yet, its antigen is unknown. Study-wide results and limits: Ophthalmopathy, as predicted by the model, came a median around 6.7 months after the prediction.

For Graves' hyperthyroidism to be stable, ophthalmopathy could not progress within 18 months. The hyperthyroidism was newly diagnosed and had lasted under 2 months; the patients were aged 18 to 65. Fresh peripheral blood, roughly 9.3 ml, was the source of the PBMCs. The CDR3 consists of 16 residues. With 4 bases clipped from V and 9 bases from J, the junction kept 11 bases outside the gene matches. Germline V lookup: CDR1 SGHRS, CDR2 YFSETQ. The J gene is TRBJ2-1, the V gene TRBV5-1; 12 bases align to TRBD2. The receptor comes from a woman aged 18-30 years with Graves' hyperthyroidism. Sequenced sample: blood. The chain's CDR3 is CASSDLTSGSVSEQFF. The DNA for the CDR3 is TGCGCCAGCAGCGATCTGACTAGCGGGAGTGTGAGTGAGCAGTTCTTC.